The rows below give T cell receptor beta chains drawn from one sample of a study of control samples from healthy donors and cancer patients. Clones were read by immunoSEQ multiplex PCR, and TCRdb kept only the in-frame ones, dropping some. The profile shows 20,000 to 30,000 clones, under 95% of them singletons. Sample: PBMCs. The receptors stem from a man in his fifties with lung cancer. The CDR3 runs from the conserved cysteine through the conserved F or W. The D gene is left open where the match is weak. For some rows the clone size is stated as once, few or many, or as a class when expanded; others skip it.

j_call	d_call	clone_size	v_call	cdr3_aa	cdr3_nt
TRBJ2-5	NA	NA	TRBV7-9	CASSLAQGEETQYF	TGTGCCAGCAGCTTAGCGCAGGGCGAAGAGACCCAGTACTTC
TRBJ1-4	TRBD1	NA	TRBV5-5	CASSLGTGIDKLFF	TGTGCCAGCAGCTTAGGGACAGGGATAGACAAACTGTTTTTT
TRBJ1-5	NA	NA	TRBV6-2/TRBV6-3	CASSYSGYNQPQHF	TGTGCCAGCAGTTACTCTGGGTACAATCAGCCCCAGCATTTT
TRBJ2-7	NA	NA	TRBV6-5	CASSYGGTIYEQYF	TGTGCCAGCAGTTACGGCGGGACAATCTACGAGCAGTACTTC
TRBJ1-6	NA	NA	TRBV6-2/TRBV6-3	CASSYGSGRGSPLHF	TGTGCCAGCAGTTACGGGTCCGGTCGGGGATCACCCCTCCACTTT
TRBJ1-6	NA	NA	TRBV18	CASSPRGTQLEPLHF	TGTGCCAGCTCCCCCAGAGGGACCCAATTGGAACCCCTCCACTTT
TRBJ1-1	NA	NA	TRBV12-3/TRBV12-4	CASSLALQGEAFF	TGTGCCAGCAGTTTAGCGCTTCAGGGAGAGGCTTTCTTT
TRBJ2-6	TRBD1	NA	TRBV7-7	CASSQGQGDSGANVLTF	TGTGCTAGCAGCCAGGGACAGGGGGACTCTGGGGCCAACGTCCTGACTTTC
TRBJ2-5	NA	NA	TRBV6-1	CASSDQETQYF	TGTGCCAGCAGTGATCAAGAGACCCAGTACTTC
TRBJ2-1	TRBD2	once	TRBV5-1	CASSPDPGGSYNEQFF	TGCGCCAGCAGCCCAGACCCGGGGGGGTCCTACAATGAGCAGTTCTTC
TRBJ1-5	NA	NA	TRBV5-6	CASSRQAADQPQHF	TGTGCCAGCAGCAGACAGGCGGCCGATCAGCCCCAGCATTTT
TRBJ1-6	NA	NA	TRBV7-2	CASSPGGSSYNSPLHF	TGTGCCAGCAGCCCGGGGGGAAGCTCCTATAATTCACCCCTCCACTTT
TRBJ2-3	NA	NA	TRBV2	CASSVYQDTQYF	TGTGCCAGCAGTGTTTATCAAGATACGCAGTATTTT
TRBJ1-4	NA	NA	TRBV6-5	CASSYGTKNEKLFF	TGTGCCAGCAGTTACGGGACAAAAAATGAAAAACTGTTTTTT
TRBJ1-5	TRBD1	few	TRBV6-2/TRBV6-3	CASSLPPSGGGQPQHF	TGTGCCAGCAGCCTCCCTCCTTCAGGGGGCGGTCAGCCCCAGCATTTT
TRBJ1-1	TRBD1	NA	TRBV19	CASSIDRGHGNTEAFF	TGTGCCAGTAGTATAGATAGGGGGCATGGGAACACTGAAGCTTTCTTT
TRBJ2-1	NA	NA	TRBV7-2	CASSLEGGPYNEQFF	TGTGCCAGCAGCTTAGAGGGGGGGCCCTACAATGAGCAGTTCTTC
TRBJ1-2	NA	NA	TRBV5-1	CASSSEVQGNYGYTF	TGCGCCAGCAGCTCGGAGGTACAGGGAAACTATGGCTACACCTTC
TRBJ2-5	NA	NA	TRBV14	CASSQIDQETQYF	TGTGCCAGCAGCCAAATTGACCAAGAGACCCAGTACTTC
TRBJ2-3	TRBD2	NA	TRBV5-1	CASSLPTGGFRTDTQYF	TGCGCCAGCAGCTTGCCGACGGGGGGTTTTAGGACAGATACGCAGTATTTT
TRBJ2-3	TRBD2	NA	TRBV7-2	CASSLVGVGGVDTQYF	TGTGCCAGCAGCTTAGTGGGGGTCGGGGGGGTAGATACGCAGTATTTT
TRBJ1-4	NA	NA	TRBV11-2	CASSSGPNEKLFF	TGTGCCAGCAGCTCGGGCCCGAATGAAAAACTGTTTTTT
TRBJ1-4	TRBD1	NA	TRBV30	CAWSVPRTGQNEKLFF	TGTGCCTGGAGTGTTCCTCGGACAGGGCAAAATGAAAAACTGTTTTTT
TRBJ1-1	NA	NA	TRBV18	CASSFGLTEAFF	TGTGCCAGCTCATTCGGACTCACTGAAGCTTTCTTT
TRBJ1-2	NA	NA	TRBV6-2/TRBV6-3	CASSYLGDYGYTF	TGTGCCAGCAGTTACCTGGGCGACTATGGCTACACCTTC
TRBJ1-6	NA	NA	TRBV25-1	CASSEYEGRDNSPLHF	TGTGCCAGCAGTGAATATGAGGGCCGGGATAATTCACCCCTCCACTTT
TRBJ1-4	NA	NA	TRBV7-2	CASSRDSATNEKLFF	TGTGCCAGCAGCCGCGACAGTGCAACTAATGAAAAACTGTTTTTT
TRBJ1-1	NA	NA	TRBV9	CASSVGAGADGTEAFF	TGTGCCAGCAGCGTAGGCGCGGGGGCGGATGGCACTGAAGCTTTCTTT
TRBJ2-1	NA	NA	TRBV6-2/TRBV6-3	CASSYSRLSFDNEQFF	TGTGCCAGCAGTTACTCGAGGCTCTCCTTTGACAATGAGCAGTTCTTC
TRBJ1-2	TRBD1	NA	TRBV9	CASSVLGTAHYGYTF	TGTGCCAGCAGCGTTTTGGGGACAGCGCATTATGGCTACACCTTC
TRBJ1-1	NA	NA	TRBV5-5	CASSLGDSAEAFF	TGTGCCAGCAGCTTGGGGGATAGCGCTGAAGCTTTCTTT
TRBJ2-7	NA	NA	TRBV5-1	CASSEGLQDEQYF	TGCGCCAGCAGCGAAGGCCTTCAAGACGAGCAGTACTTC
TRBJ2-7	TRBD2	NA	TRBV5-1	CASSLVGTSGAHEQYF	TGCGCCAGCAGCTTGGTCGGGACTAGCGGGGCCCACGAGCAGTACTTC
TRBJ1-4	TRBD1	NA	TRBV5-1	CASSLVGTANEKLFF	TGCGCCAGCAGCTTGGTGGGGACAGCTAATGAAAAACTGTTTTTT
TRBJ2-1	NA	NA	TRBV11-3	CASSYGGSSYNEQFF	TGTGCCAGCAGCTACGGGGGTAGCTCCTACAATGAGCAGTTCTTC
TRBJ2-5	TRBD1	few	TRBV10-3	CAISNPGQGAETQYF	TGTGCCATCAGCAATCCGGGACAGGGGGCAGAGACCCAGTACTTC
TRBJ1-1	NA	once	TRBV6-6	CASSYPRRGAEAFF	TGTGCCAGCAGTTACCCGAGGAGGGGCGCTGAAGCTTTCTTT
TRBJ2-3	NA	NA	TRBV30	CAWSVGLSDGTQYF	TGTGCCTGGAGTGTAGGACTATCGGACGGGACGCAGTATTTT
TRBJ1-1	NA	NA	TRBV6-6	CASTLNKNTEAFF	TGTGCCAGCACTTTAAATAAGAACACTGAAGCTTTCTTT
TRBJ1-3	NA	NA	TRBV6-1	CASSEGGTRGTGNTIYF	TGTGCCAGCAGTGAGGGTGGCACACGAGGGACTGGAAACACCATATATTTT
TRBJ1-6	TRBD1	NA	TRBV6-5	CASADRVNSPLHF	TGTGCCAGCGCCGACAGGGTCAATTCACCCCTCCACTTT
TRBJ1-5	NA	NA	TRBV19	CASSRVVGYQPQHF	TGTGCCAGTAGCAGAGTCGTGGGGTATCAGCCCCAGCATTTT
TRBJ2-3	TRBD2	NA	TRBV6-4	CASSDSSGGRDTQYF	TGTGCCAGCAGTGACTCCAGCGGGGGGCGTGATACGCAGTATTTT
TRBJ2-1	NA	NA	TRBV7-6	CASSFFAEPKNEQFF	TGTGCCAGCAGCTTCTTCGCGGAGCCCAAGAATGAGCAGTTCTTC
TRBJ1-2	NA	NA	TRBV30	CAWSVPDSYYDGYTF	TGTGCCTGGAGTGTACCGGACAGCTATTATGATGGCTACACCTTC
TRBJ1-5	TRBD1	once	TRBV3-1/TRBV3-2	CASSQGKGGPQPQHF	TGTGCCAGCAGCCAAGGTAAAGGGGGCCCTCAGCCCCAGCATTTT
TRBJ1-4	NA	NA	TRBV5-4	CASSSPQQGINEKLFF	TGTGCCAGCAGCTCGCCGCAACAGGGCATTAATGAAAAACTGTTTTTT
TRBJ2-1	NA	NA	TRBV7-9	CASRDPTGSGPYNEQFF	TGTGCCAGCAGGGACCCTACTGGGAGTGGTCCCTACAATGAGCAGTTCTTC
TRBJ1-6	NA	NA	TRBV5-1	CASSLVTVSSYNSPLHF	TGCGCCAGCAGCTTGGTGACCGTAAGCTCCTATAATTCACCCCTCCACTTT